The 13 T cell receptor beta chains below were found in one sample sequenced in a study of lymphopenia after photon versus proton radiotherapy. The table came from immunoSEQ multiplex PCR; TCRdb's copy has only in-frame clones and leaves some out. The table has some 25,000 clones, under 85% seen once. The sequencing used peripheral blood, collected from a patient treated with photon-based radiotherapy. The receptors were gathered from a woman aged 50 to 65 with pancreatic cancer.

V usage is TRBV5-1 and J usage is TRBJ2-7; D call uncertain. The CDR3 is 18 amino acids. V was shortened by 0 bases and J by 0 bases, with 19 bases between the two germline ends. Per germline, CDR1 SGHRS and CDR2 YFSETQ. CDR3 sequence reads: CASSLGDGVGWASYEQYF. The CDR3 nucleotides are TGCGCCAGCAGCTTGGGAGATGGTGTCGGTTGGGCCTCCTACGAGCAGTACTTC.

This chain uses TRBV18 with TRBJ2-5; D tentatively reads TRBD1 or TRBD2 (5 bases each). The CDR3 spans 14 residues. The V end was cut by 4 bases, the J end by 5 bases, with 14 bases between. Germline CDR1 reads KGHSH; CDR2 reads LQKENI. CDR3 nucleotide sequence: TGTGCCAGCTCACGTTCAGGGCCGGGGGAGACCCAGTACTTC. Amino acids: CASSRSGPGETQYF.

This clone was seen a single time. The chain carries TRBV27 and TRBJ2-5; 7 positions agree with TRBD1. Trimming took 0 bases from V and 3 from J; bases not matched to a gene: 4. Per germline, CDR1 MNHEY and CDR2 SMNVEV (reference sequence). This CDR3 is built from 15 residues. The CDR3 DNA sequence: TGTGCCAGCAGTTTATCCCAACAGGGGAAAGAGACCCAGTACTTC. Encoded protein: CASSLSQQGKETQYF.

The sample holds one count of this clone. This chain links TRBV7-2 with TRBJ2-7; possible D gene TRBD2, 5 bases. The germline CDR1 and CDR2 sequences are SGHTA and FQGNSA. The CDR3 runs to 14 residues. V was trimmed by 3 bases and J by 2 bases, leaving 11 bases between them. The CDR3 coding sequence is TGTGCCAGCAGCTTTAGCGAGTCTACCTACGAGCAGTACTTC. It is translated as CASSFSESTYEQYF. Together with reference TRBV7-2 and TRBJ2-7, the CDR3 gives the full variable domain: GAGVSQSPSNKVTEKGKDVELRCDPISGHTALYWYRQSLGQGLEFLIYFQGNSAPDKSGLPSDRFSAERTGGSVSTLTIQRTQQEDSAVYLCASSFSESTYEQYFGPGTRLTVT.

This clone has just one count. The rearrangement uses TRBV28 and TRBJ2-1, with 11 nucleotides matching TRBD2. This CDR3 has 15 amino acids. Germline V gene sequence: CDR1 MDHEN, CDR2 SYDVKM. After removal of 6 bases from V and 8 bases from J, the junction contained 9 bases not matched to a gene. The CDR3 loop reads CASSLSGRDIYEQFF. DNA for the CDR3: TGTGCCAGCAGCCTTAGCGGGAGGGATATCTATGAGCAGTTCTTC.

The genes are TRBV29-1 and TRBJ1-5; 7 positions agree with TRBD1. V lost 5 bases, J lost 0 bases, and 1 base stayed unmatched. This CDR3 contains 13 residues. Per germline, CDR1 SQVTM and CDR2 ANQGSEA. CDR3 region: CSVRDSSNQPQHF. DNA of the CDR3: TGCAGCGTTAGGGACAGTAGCAATCAGCCCCAGCATTTT.

This clone showed up just once. The J gene is TRBJ1-4, the V gene TRBV2, with a possible D match to TRBD1 (5 bases). Trimming took off 6 bases at V and 4 bases at J, with 12 bases between the two ends. The germline gives CDR1 SNHLY, CDR2 FYNNEI. This CDR3 has 14 amino acids. The CDR3 spells CASSGDSGNEKLFF. CDR3 in DNA: TGTGCCAGCAGCGGAGACAGCGGTAATGAAAAACTGTTTTTT.

The CDR3 sequence: CASSLVLEGSYEQYF. The CDR3 nucleotides are TGCGCCAGCAGTCTGGTGTTAGAGGGGAGCTACGAGCAGTACTTC. This chain links TRBV5-1 with TRBJ2-7; D tentatively reads TRBD1 or TRBD2 (5 bases each). The CDR3 covers 15 residues. From germline, CDR1 is SGHRS and CDR2 YFSETQ. V was clipped by 5 bases and J by 3 bases, with 18 bases between them.

The chain employs TRBV2 and TRBJ2-2, with 7 bases identical to TRBD1. J gave up 2 bases and V 2 bases, and 5 bases lay outside the gene matches. The CDR3 length is 16 residues. Germline values: CDR1 SNHLY, CDR2 FYNNEI. The CDR3 nucleotides read TGTGCCAGCAGTGAACACAGGGGCGGCAACACCGGGGAGCTGTTTTTT. As protein: CASSEHRGGNTGELFF.

This clone was observed a handful of times. The chain joins TRBV7-9 to TRBJ1-2; D is undetermined. V was pared by 4 bases and J by 4 bases, with 13 bases between. The CDR3 consists of 14 residues. CDR1 and CDR2 from the germline V gene are SEHNR and FQNEAQ (reference sequence). The CDR3 nucleotides read TGTGCCAGCAGCTCCATCCCGCGTTTCTATGGCTACACCTTC. Amino acid sequence: CASSSIPRFYGYTF.

The J gene is TRBJ2-7, the V gene TRBV5-1; D gene unclear. The CDR3 runs 13 residues. The ends were cut back, 4 bases at V and 0 bases at J, with 8 bases in the middle. CDR1 SGHRS and CDR2 YFSETQ come from the germline V gene. CDR3 region: CASSGGDSYEQYF. The DNA of the CDR3 is TGCGCCAGCAGCGGTGGGGACTCCTACGAGCAGTACTTC. Full variable domain (remainder filled in from reference TRBV5-1 and TRBJ2-7): KAGVTQTPRYLIKTRGQQVTLSCSPISGHRSVSWYQQTPGQGLQFLFEYFSETQRNKGNFPGRFSGRQFSNSRSEMNVSTLELGDSALYLCASSGGDSYEQYFGPGTRLTVT.

J is TRBJ2-7 and V is TRBV7-9, with D perhaps TRBD1 (6 bases). CDR3 length: 14 amino acids. The V and J ends lost 4 bases and 4 bases respectively, with 14 bases between them. Germline CDR1 and CDR2: SEHNR and FQNEAQ (reference sequence). The CDR3 DNA sequence: TGTGCCAGCAGCTCCAGATACAGGGAGTACGAGCAGTACTTC. As protein: CASSSRYREYEQYF. Variable domain in full (rest from reference TRBV7-9 and TRBJ2-7): DTGVSQNPRHKITKRGQNVTFRCDPISEHNRLYWYRQTLGQGPEFLTYFQNEAQLEKSRLLSDRFSAERPKGSFSTLEIQRTEQGDSAMYLCASSSRYREYEQYFGPGTRLTVT.

The V and J genes are TRBV7-9 and TRBJ2-1, with D possibly TRBD2 on 6 matching bases. Trimming pared 3 bases from V and 6 bases from J, leaving 12 bases between. Germline assignment: CDR1 SEHNR and CDR2 FQNEAQ (reference sequence). The CDR3 runs to 14 residues. The CDR3 DNA reads as TGTGCCAGCAGCTTCGGGGGTTGGGGCAATGAGCAGTTCTTC. It yields the protein CASSFGGWGNEQFF.